These 27 T cell receptor beta chains were all obtained from the same sample, sequenced in a study of T cell responses to AZD1222 COVID-19 vaccine. The table came from immunoSEQ multiplex PCR; TCRdb's copy has only in-frame clones and leaves some out. In the table there are 150,000 or so clones, around 89% of which are singletons. The source material was peripheral blood, sampled on day 0 of AZD1222 vaccination. Receptor source: an adult in good health.

The V gene is TRBV6-1, the J gene TRBJ2-3, with a tentative D call TRBD2 (6 bases). V lost 2 bases, J lost 4 bases, and 10 bases lay in between. In germline, CDR1 is MNHNS, CDR2 SASEGT. The CDR3 contains 14 residues. The CDR3 bases are TGTGCCAGCAGTGAAAGTGGAGGGGCAGATACGCAGTATTTT. Residues: CASSESGGADTQYF.

On this clone: Other DNA sequences in the sample encode the same CDR3. The chain couples TRBV7-2 to TRBJ2-1; D is perhaps TRBD1 (7 bases). This CDR3 has 15 residues. The V and J ends lost 5 bases and 4 bases respectively, with 15 bases between them. Germline V gives CDR1 SGHTA, CDR2 FQGNSA. CDR3 amino acids: CASSPGQGGYNEQFF. CDR3 in DNA: TGTGCCAGCAGCCCGGGCCAGGGGGGATACAATGAGCAGTTCTTC.

The chain couples TRBV3-1 (or the pseudogene TRBV3-2) to TRBJ2-3; D is tentatively TRBD1 or TRBD2 (5 bases each). This CDR3 is built from 15 residues. Germline CDR1 and CDR2: LGHDT and YNNKEL (reference sequence). V lost 1 base to trimming and J lost 4 bases, with 12 bases between them. CDR3 residues: CASSQAGPRPDTQYF. DNA for the CDR3: TGTGCCAGCAGCCAAGCGGGACCCCGTCCAGATACGCAGTATTTT.

This sequence joins TRBV10-3 and TRBJ2-5, with 7 positions matching TRBD2. Germline loops: CDR1 ENHRY, CDR2 SYGVKD. CDR3 size: 14 residues. V lost 10 bases, J lost 6 bases, and 14 bases stayed unmatched. The CDR3 DNA is TGTGCCACCGTGCTCACGGGGGGAGGAAAGACCCAGTACTTC. The encoded protein is CATVLTGGGKTQYF.

This sequence joins TRBV5-1 and TRBJ2-4; perhaps TRBD2 as D (5 bases). The CDR3 runs to 13 residues. V lost 0 bases and J lost 8, with 9 bases in between. The germline CDR1 and CDR2 sequences are SGHRS and YFSETQ. The CDR3: CASSLEPRDIQYF. The CDR3 DNA reads as TGCGCCAGCAGCTTGGAACCGAGGGACATTCAGTACTTC. The full variable domain, completed using reference TRBV5-1 and TRBJ2-4, is KAGVTQTPRYLIKTRGQQVTLSCSPISGHRSVSWYQQTPGQGLQFLFEYFSETQRNKGNFPGRFSGRQFSNSRSEMNVSTLELGDSALYLCASSLEPRDIQYFGAGTRLSVL.

The V and J genes are TRBV6-5 and TRBJ1-5; D not resolved. This CDR3 has 13 amino acids. Trimming took 5 bases from V and 3 from J, leaving 8 bases between them. The V gene's germline CDR1 is MNHEY and CDR2 SVGAGI. The CDR3: CASSPEVNQPQHF. DNA of the CDR3: TGTGCCAGCAGTCCGGAGGTCAATCAGCCCCAGCATTTT.

The rearrangement joins TRBV6-5 to TRBJ2-3, with unresolved D. Looked up from germline, CDR1 is MNHEY and CDR2 is SVGAGI. With 1 base removed from V and 3 bases from J, the gap between germline ends came to 8 bases. This CDR3 has 14 amino acids. The CDR3 DNA reads TGTGCCAGCAGTTACTTAGGTTTGACAGATACGCAGTATTTT. This gives the protein CASSYLGLTDTQYF.

This rearrangement joins TRBV3-1 (or the pseudogene TRBV3-2) to TRBJ2-3; TRBD1 might be the D (6 bases). Germline V gene data show CDR1 as LGHDT and CDR2 as YNNKEL (reference sequence). The V and J ends lost 1 base and 7 bases respectively, with 21 bases between them. The CDR3 runs 17 residues. In nucleotides, the CDR3 is TGTGCCAGCAGCCAAGGAGATGGGGGACAACCCAACTATACGCAGTATTTT. It specifies CASSQGDGGQPNYTQYF.

CDR3 sequence reads: CASSPAPTPGELFF. The CDR3 DNA is TGCGCCAGCAGCCCCGCCCCGACGCCCGGGGAGCTGTTTTTT. V and J are TRBV4-3 and TRBJ2-2; D unresolved. The V end lost 4 bases, the J end lost 6 bases, and 12 bases lay between the germline ends. The germline CDR1 and CDR2 sequences are LGHNA and YSLEER. The CDR3 runs to 14 residues.

This chain joins TRBV7-6 and TRBJ2-2, with a weak D call TRBD1 (6 bases). Germline CDR1 is SGHVS and CDR2 is FNYEAQ. The CDR3 extends over 14 amino acids. Trimming stripped 4 bases from V and 4 bases from J, with 10 bases between. CDR3 loop: CASSSRTVTGELFF. In DNA form, the CDR3 reads TGTGCCAGCAGCTCTCGGACAGTCACCGGGGAGCTGTTTTTT. The whole variable domain, remainder taken from reference TRBV7-6 and TRBJ2-2, is GAGVSQSPRYKVTKRGQDVALRCDPISGHVSLYWYRQALGQGPEFLTYFNYEAQQDKSGLPNDRFSAERPEGSISTLTIQRTEQRDSAMYRCASSSRTVTGELFFGEGSRLTVL.

This chain uses TRBV7-2 with TRBJ2-1, with TRBD2 matching 8 bases. V shed 6 bases, J shed 0 bases, and the junction held 4 bases outside the gene matches. Looked up from germline, CDR1 is SGHTA and CDR2 is FQGNSA. This CDR3 contains 15 residues. For the CDR3, the DNA is TGTGCCAGCAGTCTTAGCGGGGCCTCCTACAATGAGCAGTTCTTC. Translated: CASSLSGASYNEQFF.

The chain links TRBV5-6 to TRBJ1-2, with a weak D call TRBD1 (5 bases). The V and J ends lost 2 bases and 0 bases respectively, with 20 bases between them. This CDR3 contains 18 residues. Germline values: CDR1 SGHDT, CDR2 YYEEEE. The CDR3, as DNA: TGTGCCAGCAGCTTATGGGGGGACGGACGACAGACTAACTATGGCTACACCTTC. Protein: CASSLWGDGRQTNYGYTF.

The chain has TRBV5-1 and TRBJ1-6; 9 nucleotides line up with TRBD1. The V and J ends lost 0 bases and 5 bases, in that order; junction bases with no gene match: 3. The CDR3 totals 16 residues. Germline CDR1 and CDR2: SGHRS and YFSETQ. The CDR3 region has the DNA TGCGCCAGCAGCTTGGGACAGGGGGGACATAATTCACCCCTCCACTTT. Encoded protein: CASSLGQGGHNSPLHF. The variable domain in full, with the rest retrieved from reference TRBV5-1 and TRBJ1-6, is KAGVTQTPRYLIKTRGQQVTLSCSPISGHRSVSWYQQTPGQGLQFLFEYFSETQRNKGNFPGRFSGRQFSNSRSEMNVSTLELGDSALYLCASSLGQGGHNSPLHFGNGTRLTVT.

The J gene is TRBJ2-1, the V gene TRBV28; TRBD1 aligns across 7 bases. The J segment lost 4 bases and the V segment lost 4 bases, leaving 7 bases of the junction unmatched. Germline loops: CDR1 MDHEN, CDR2 SYDVKM. This CDR3 has 15 amino acids. CDR3 sequence: CASSYGRTGYNEQFF. The DNA for the CDR3 is TGTGCCAGCAGTTACGGTAGGACAGGATACAATGAGCAGTTCTTC. Complete variable domain (other parts from reference TRBV28 and TRBJ2-1): DVKVTQSSRYLVKRTGEKVFLECVQDMDHENMFWYRQDPGLGLRLIYFSYDVKMKEKGDIPEGYSVSREKKERFSLILESASTNQTSMYLCASSYGRTGYNEQFFGPGTRLTVL.

The chain has TRBV5-1 and TRBJ2-7; 7 nucleotides agree with TRBD2. V was clipped by 0 bases and J by 0 bases; unmatched bases: 6. The V gene's germline CDR1 is SGHRS and CDR2 YFSETQ. The CDR3 has 16 residues. The CDR3 DNA sequence: TGCGCCAGCAGCTTGGGTCCTAGCGGAAGCTCCTACGAGCAGTACTTC. Protein product: CASSLGPSGSSYEQYF.

The chain joins TRBV5-6 to TRBJ2-5; D possibly corresponds to TRBD2 (6 bases). The germline gives CDR1 SGHDT, CDR2 YYEEEE. Trimming shortened V by 2 bases and J by 7 bases, and 18 bases separated the two germline ends. The CDR3 is 15 amino acids. CDR3 DNA sequence: TGTGCCAGCAGCTTATCACTAGCAGACCGAGGGACCCAGTACTTC. Its translation is CASSLSLADRGTQYF.

The J gene is TRBJ1-3, the V gene TRBV2; TRBD1 matches at 9 bases. Germline CDR1 is SNHLY and CDR2 is FYNNEI. The CDR3 spans 15 residues. The ends lost 5 bases at V and 2 bases at J; junction bases unmatched: 4. The CDR3 is CASSSGTGTGNTIYF. The CDR3 nucleotides are TGTGCCAGCAGTTCCGGGACAGGGACTGGAAACACCATATATTTT.

CDR3 sequence: CASSRASGVNTEAFF. The CDR3 region has the DNA TGTGCCAGCAGTCGAGCCTCAGGGGTGAACACTGAAGCTTTCTTT. The chain couples TRBV6-5 to TRBJ1-1; TRBD1 might be the D (6 bases). V lost 5 bases, J lost 0 bases, and 13 bases lay in between. Germline CDR1 is MNHEY and CDR2 is SVGAGI. The CDR3 is 15 amino acids.

For this clone: Within the sample, other DNA sequences also encode this same CDR3. The chain has TRBV19 and TRBJ1-1; no reliable D call. V was clipped by 4 bases and J by 2 bases, with 8 bases between them. Germline CDR1 is LNHDA and CDR2 is SQIVND (reference sequence). The CDR3 sequence is 13 residues long. Here the CDR3 DNA reads TGTGCCAGTAGTAAGGCTCCCAACACTGAAGCTTTCTTT. As protein: CASSKAPNTEAFF.

This chain uses TRBV6-5 with TRBJ2-3; tentatively, D is TRBD2 (6 bases). Germline V gene data show CDR1 as MNHEY and CDR2 as SVGAGI. CDR3 length equals 15 residues. Trimming left V 2 bases short and J 0 bases short, with 9 bases between. The CDR3 nucleotides read TGTGCCAGCAGTTACGCTCGGGGGAGCACAGATACGCAGTATTTT. Encoded protein: CASSYARGSTDTQYF.

The gene calls are TRBV2 and TRBJ2-7; either TRBD1 or TRBD2 may fit D (5 bases each). V was trimmed by 6 bases and J by 0 bases, leaving 9 bases between them. This CDR3 is built from 13 residues. The germline V gene has CDR1 SNHLY and CDR2 FYNNEI. This CDR3 is CASRGTSSYEQYF. CDR3 sequence (DNA): TGTGCCAGCAGGGGGACCTCCTCCTACGAGCAGTACTTC. The entire variable domain, with the rest obtained from reference TRBV2 and TRBJ2-7, is as follows: EPEVTQTPSHQVTQMGQEVILRCVPISNHLYFYWYRQILGQKVEFLVSFYNNEISEKSEIFDDQFSVERPDGSNFTLKIRSTKLEDSAMYFCASRGTSSYEQYFGPGTRLTVT.

This clone was picked up one time. The chain is built from TRBV14 and TRBJ2-3; D is uncertain. In germline, CDR1 is SGHDN, CDR2 FVKESK. The CDR3 is 16 residues long. Trimming removed 0 bases from V and 3 bases from J, with 13 bases in between. The CDR3 protein is CASSQDSGLGTDTQYF. The CDR3, as DNA: TGTGCCAGCAGCCAAGATTCAGGTCTGGGGACAGATACGCAGTATTTT.

The V gene is TRBV2, the J gene TRBJ2-1; 9 bases align to TRBD1. V was pared by 11 bases and J by 4 bases, with 6 bases of the junction left unmatched. CDR1 is SNHLY, CDR2 FYNNEI, per germline. The CDR3 spans 13 residues. The CDR3 nucleotides read TGTGCCTGCGGGACAGGGACTTACAATGAGCAGTTCTTC. This translates into CACGTGTYNEQFF.

The chain combines TRBV5-1 with TRBJ2-7; D is possibly TRBD1 or TRBD2 (6 bases each). Germline loops: CDR1 SGHRS, CDR2 YFSETQ. The CDR3 has 15 amino acids. With 3 bases removed from V and 4 bases from J, the gap between germline ends came to 17 bases. CDR3 nucleotides: TGCGCCAGCAGCTGGAAGGGGGACGGGGGATACGAGCAGTACTTC. Its translation is CASSWKGDGGYEQYF.

The chain is built from TRBV29-1 and TRBJ1-1; D might be TRBD1 (5 bases). The CDR3 runs 12 residues. Looked up from germline, CDR1 is SQVTM and CDR2 is ANQGSEA. V lost 6 bases and J 7 bases, leaving 15 bases between the germline ends. In nucleotides, the CDR3 is TGCAGCGTCCCAACAGGTTGTATTGAAGCTTTCTTT. Its translation: CSVPTGCIEAFF.

This chain uses TRBV6-5 with TRBJ2-1, with TRBD2 matching 10 bases. Looked up from germline, CDR1 is MNHEY and CDR2 is SVGAGI. This CDR3 region has 14 residues. V lost 7 bases and J lost 9; bases outside the gene matches: 9. The CDR3 reads CASTILAGNAEQFF. In nucleotides, the CDR3 is TGTGCCAGCACTATACTAGCGGGGAACGCTGAGCAGTTCTTC.

The chain joins TRBV3-1 (or the pseudogene TRBV3-2) to TRBJ2-3; D ambiguous. Between the trimmed V and J ends, which lost 2 bases and 4 bases, there was a span of 10 bases. Looked up from germline, CDR1 is LGHDT and CDR2 is YNNKEL (reference sequence). This CDR3 has 14 amino acids. The chain's CDR3 is CASSQPGASDTQYF. The CDR3 bases are TGTGCCAGCAGCCAACCCGGAGCTTCAGATACGCAGTATTTT.